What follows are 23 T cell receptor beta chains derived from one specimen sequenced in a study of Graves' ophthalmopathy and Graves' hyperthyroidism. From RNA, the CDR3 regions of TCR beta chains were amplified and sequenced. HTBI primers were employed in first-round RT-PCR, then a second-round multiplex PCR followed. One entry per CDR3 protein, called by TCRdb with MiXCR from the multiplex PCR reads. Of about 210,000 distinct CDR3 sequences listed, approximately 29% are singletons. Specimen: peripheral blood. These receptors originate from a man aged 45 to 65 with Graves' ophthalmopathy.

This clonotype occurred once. In DNA form, the CDR3 reads TGTGCCAGCAGTGAATATCGAATAGAAGAGACCCAGTACTTC. This translates into CASSEYRIEETQYF. The rearrangement joins TRBV2 to TRBJ2-5; no clear D gene. CDR1 is SNHLY, CDR2 FYNNEI, per germline. There are 14 residues in the CDR3. V was cut by 2 bases and J by 3 bases, with 10 bases left in between. Variable domain in full (rest from reference TRBV2 and TRBJ2-5): EPEVTQTPSHQVTQMGQEVILRCVPISNHLYFYWYRQILGQKVEFLVSFYNNEISEKSEIFDDQFSVERPDGSNFTLKIRSTKLEDSAMYFCASSEYRIEETQYFGPGTRLLVL.

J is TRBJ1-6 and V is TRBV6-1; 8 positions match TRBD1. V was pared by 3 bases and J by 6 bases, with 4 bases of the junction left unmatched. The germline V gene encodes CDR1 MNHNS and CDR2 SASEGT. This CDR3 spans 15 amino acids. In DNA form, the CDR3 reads TGTGCCAGCAGTGACCGGACAGGGCGTAATTCACCCCTCCACTTT. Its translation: CASSDRTGRNSPLHF.

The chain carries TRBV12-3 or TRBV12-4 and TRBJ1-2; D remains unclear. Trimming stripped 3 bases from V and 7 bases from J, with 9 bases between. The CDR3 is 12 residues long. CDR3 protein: CASSFGVAGYTF. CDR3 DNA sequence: TGTGCCAGCAGTTTCGGAGTAGCTGGCTACACCTTC.

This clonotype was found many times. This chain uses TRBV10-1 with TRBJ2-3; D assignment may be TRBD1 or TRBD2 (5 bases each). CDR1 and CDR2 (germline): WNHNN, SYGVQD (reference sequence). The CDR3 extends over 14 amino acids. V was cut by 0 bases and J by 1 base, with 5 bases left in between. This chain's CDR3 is CASSESGGTDTQYF. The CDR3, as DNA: TGCGCCAGCAGTGAGTCGGGGGGCACAGATACGCAGTATTTT.

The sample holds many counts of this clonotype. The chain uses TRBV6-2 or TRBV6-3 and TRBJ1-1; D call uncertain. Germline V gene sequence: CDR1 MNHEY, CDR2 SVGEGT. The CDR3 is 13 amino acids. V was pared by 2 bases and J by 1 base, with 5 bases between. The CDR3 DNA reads TGTGCCAGCAGTTACCAACGGAACACTGAAGCTTTCTTT. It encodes CASSYQRNTEAFF.

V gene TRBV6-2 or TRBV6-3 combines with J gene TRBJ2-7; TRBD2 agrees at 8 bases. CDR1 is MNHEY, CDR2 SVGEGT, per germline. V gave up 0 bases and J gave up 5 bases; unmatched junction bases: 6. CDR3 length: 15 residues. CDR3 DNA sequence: TGTGCCAGCAGTTACTCGAGCGGGAGTAGCGACGAGCAGTACTTC. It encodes CASSYSSGSSDEQYF.

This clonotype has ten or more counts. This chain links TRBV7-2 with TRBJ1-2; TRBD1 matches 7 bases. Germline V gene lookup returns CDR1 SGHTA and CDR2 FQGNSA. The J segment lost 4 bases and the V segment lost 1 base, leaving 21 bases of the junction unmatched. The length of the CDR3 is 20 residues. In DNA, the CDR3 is TGTGCCAGCAGCTTAGTGCCAGGTCTGACGGGACAGTCGCTCACCTATGGCTACACCTTC. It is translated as CASSLVPGLTGQSLTYGYTF. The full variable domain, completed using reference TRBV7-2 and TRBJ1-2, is GAGVSQSPSNKVTEKGKDVELRCDPISGHTALYWYRQSLGQGLEFLIYFQGNSAPDKSGLPSDRFSAERTGGSVSTLTIQRTQQEDSAVYLCASSLVPGLTGQSLTYGYTFGSGTRLTVV.

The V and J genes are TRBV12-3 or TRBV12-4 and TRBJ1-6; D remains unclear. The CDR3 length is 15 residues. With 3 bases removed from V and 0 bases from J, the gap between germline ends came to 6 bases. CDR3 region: CASSFSVSYNSPLHF. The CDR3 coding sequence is TGTGCCAGCAGTTTTTCTGTCTCCTATAATTCACCCCTCCACTTT.

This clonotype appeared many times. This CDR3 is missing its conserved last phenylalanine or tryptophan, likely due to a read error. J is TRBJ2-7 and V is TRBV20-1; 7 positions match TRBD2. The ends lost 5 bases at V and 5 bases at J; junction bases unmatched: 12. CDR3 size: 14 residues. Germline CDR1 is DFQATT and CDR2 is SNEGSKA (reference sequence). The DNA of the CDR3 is TGCAGTGCTTACAACTTACTAGCGCTCAACGAGCAGTACTCC. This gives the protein CSAYNLLALNEQYS.

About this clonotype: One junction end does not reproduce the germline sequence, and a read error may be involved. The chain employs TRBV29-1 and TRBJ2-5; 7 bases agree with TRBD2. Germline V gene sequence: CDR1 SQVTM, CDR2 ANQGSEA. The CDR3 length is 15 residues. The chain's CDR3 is CSVEGASGGEETRYF. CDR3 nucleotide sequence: TGCAGCGTTGAAGGGGCTAGCGGAGGGGAAGAGACCCGGTACTTC.

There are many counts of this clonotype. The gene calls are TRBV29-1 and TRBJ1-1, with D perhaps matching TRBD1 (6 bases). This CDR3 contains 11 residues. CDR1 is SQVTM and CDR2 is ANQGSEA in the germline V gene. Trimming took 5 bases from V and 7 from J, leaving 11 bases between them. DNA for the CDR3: TGCAGCGTTAGGACAGAAATTGAAGCTTTCTTT. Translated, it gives CSVRTEIEAFF.

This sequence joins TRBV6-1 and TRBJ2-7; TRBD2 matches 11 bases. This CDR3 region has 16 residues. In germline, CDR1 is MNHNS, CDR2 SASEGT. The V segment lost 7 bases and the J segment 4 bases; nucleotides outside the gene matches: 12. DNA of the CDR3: TGTGCCAGCACCGTCTCGGCGGGACTAGCGGTATACGAGCAGTACTTC. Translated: CASTVSAGLAVYEQYF.

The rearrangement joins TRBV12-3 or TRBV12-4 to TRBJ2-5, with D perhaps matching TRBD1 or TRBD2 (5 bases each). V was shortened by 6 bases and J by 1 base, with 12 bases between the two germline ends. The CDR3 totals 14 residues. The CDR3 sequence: CASSLTGLQETQYF. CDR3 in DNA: TGTGCCAGCAGCCTCACAGGACTCCAAGAGACCCAGTACTTC.

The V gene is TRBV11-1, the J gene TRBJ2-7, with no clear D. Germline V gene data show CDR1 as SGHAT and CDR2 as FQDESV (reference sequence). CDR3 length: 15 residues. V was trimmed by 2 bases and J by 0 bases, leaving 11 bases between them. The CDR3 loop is CASSLQATSSYEQYF. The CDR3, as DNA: TGTGCCAGCAGCTTACAGGCGACCAGCTCCTACGAGCAGTACTTC.

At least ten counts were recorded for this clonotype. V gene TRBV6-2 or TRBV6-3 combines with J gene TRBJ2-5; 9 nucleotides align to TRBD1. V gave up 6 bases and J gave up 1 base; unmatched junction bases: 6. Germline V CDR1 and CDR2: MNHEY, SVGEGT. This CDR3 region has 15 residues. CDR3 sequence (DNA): TGTGCCAGCAGGCGATTACAGGGGGCCCAAGAGACCCAGTACTTC. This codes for CASRRLQGAQETQYF.

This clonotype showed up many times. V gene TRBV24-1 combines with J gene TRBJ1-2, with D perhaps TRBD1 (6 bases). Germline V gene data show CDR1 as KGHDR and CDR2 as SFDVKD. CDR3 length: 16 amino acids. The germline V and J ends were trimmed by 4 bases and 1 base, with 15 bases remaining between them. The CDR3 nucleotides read TGTGCCACCAGTGACCCTAAGACGGGACATAACTATGGCTACACCTTC. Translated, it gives CATSDPKTGHNYGYTF.

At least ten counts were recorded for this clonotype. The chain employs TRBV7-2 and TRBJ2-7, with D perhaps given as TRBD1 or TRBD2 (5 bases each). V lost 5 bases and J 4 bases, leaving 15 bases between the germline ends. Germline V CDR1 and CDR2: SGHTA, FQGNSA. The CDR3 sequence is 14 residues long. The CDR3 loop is CASSRDPSGYEQYF. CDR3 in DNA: TGTGCCAGCAGCCGGGACCCCTCGGGGTACGAGCAGTACTTC. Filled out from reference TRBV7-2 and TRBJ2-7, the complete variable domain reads GAGVSQSPSNKVTEKGKDVELRCDPISGHTALYWYRQSLGQGLEFLIYFQGNSAPDKSGLPSDRFSAERTGGSVSTLTIQRTQQEDSAVYLCASSRDPSGYEQYFGPGTRLTVT.

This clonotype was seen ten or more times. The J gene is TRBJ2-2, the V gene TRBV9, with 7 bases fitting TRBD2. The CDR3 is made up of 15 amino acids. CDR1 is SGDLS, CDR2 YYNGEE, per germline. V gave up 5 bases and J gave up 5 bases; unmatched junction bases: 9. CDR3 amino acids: CASRRGGEGTGELFF. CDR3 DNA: TGTGCCAGCAGGAGAGGCGGGGAGGGAACCGGGGAGCTGTTTTTT.

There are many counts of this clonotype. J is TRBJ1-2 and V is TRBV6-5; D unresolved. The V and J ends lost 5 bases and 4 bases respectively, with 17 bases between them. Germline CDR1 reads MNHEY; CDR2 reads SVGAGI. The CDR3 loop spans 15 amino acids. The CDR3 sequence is CASSMSETAFYGYTF. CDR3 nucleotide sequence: TGTGCCAGCAGTATGTCCGAGACGGCGTTCTATGGCTACACCTTC.

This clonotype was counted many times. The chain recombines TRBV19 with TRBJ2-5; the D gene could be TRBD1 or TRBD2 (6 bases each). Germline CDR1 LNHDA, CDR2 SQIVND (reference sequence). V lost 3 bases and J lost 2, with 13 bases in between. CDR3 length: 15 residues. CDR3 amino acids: CASSIRGPPQETQYF. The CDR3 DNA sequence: TGTGCCAGTAGTATCCGGGGGCCGCCTCAAGAGACCCAGTACTTC.

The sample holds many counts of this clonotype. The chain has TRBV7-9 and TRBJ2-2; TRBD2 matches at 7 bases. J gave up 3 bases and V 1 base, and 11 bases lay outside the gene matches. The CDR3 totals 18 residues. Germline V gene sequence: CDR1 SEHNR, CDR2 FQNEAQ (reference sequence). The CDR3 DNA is TGTGCCAGCAGCTTAGGCGGGAGTGCCGGGACGGACACCGGGGAGCTGTTTTTT. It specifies CASSLGGSAGTDTGELFF.

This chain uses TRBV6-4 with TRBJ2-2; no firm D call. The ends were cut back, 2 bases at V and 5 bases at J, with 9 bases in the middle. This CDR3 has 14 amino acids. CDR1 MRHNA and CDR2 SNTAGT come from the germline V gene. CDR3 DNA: TGTGCCAGCAGTGACAGCCACGGGACCGGGGAGCTGTTTTTT. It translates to CASSDSHGTGELFF.

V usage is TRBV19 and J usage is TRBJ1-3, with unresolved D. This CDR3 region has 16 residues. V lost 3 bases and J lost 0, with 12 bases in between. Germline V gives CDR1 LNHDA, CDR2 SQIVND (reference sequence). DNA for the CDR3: TGTGCCAGTAGTATCGGGAAGGGCCTCTCTGGAAACACCATATATTTT. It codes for CASSIGKGLSGNTIYF.